Each of the 32 T cell receptor beta chains below was sequenced from the same sample in a study of T cell responses to AZD1222 COVID-19 vaccine. Produced via immunoSEQ multiplex PCR; TCRdb's table is partial and in-frame only. The profile shows about 90,000 clones, approximately 91% of them singletons. The material sequenced was peripheral blood, taken 28 days after the second AZD1222 dose. The receptor source for this set is an adult who received the AZD1222 COVID-19 vaccine.

V usage is TRBV7-9 and J usage is TRBJ1-3, with unresolved D. CDR1 is SEHNR and CDR2 is FQNEAQ in the germline V gene (reference sequence). The CDR3 has 11 residues. V lost 3 bases and J lost 3, with 0 bases in between. CDR3 protein: CASSFGNTIYF. CDR3 sequence (DNA): TGTGCCAGCAGCTTTGGAAACACCATATATTTT.

The V call is TRBV29-1, the J call TRBJ1-1; D call uncertain. With 7 bases removed from V and 1 base from J, the gap between germline ends came to 13 bases. Germline CDR1 reads SQVTM; CDR2 reads ANQGSEA. This CDR3 is built from 13 residues. DNA for the CDR3: TGCAGCGCTTCGCAGCAAGCGAACACTGAAGCTTTCTTT. Translation gives CSASQQANTEAFF.

This chain joins TRBV12-3 or TRBV12-4 and TRBJ1-1; D ambiguous. The CDR3 runs to 12 residues. V lost 6 bases to trimming and J lost 4 bases, with 9 bases between them. CDR3 coding DNA: TGTGCCAGCAGCCCCCACCCCACTGAAGCTTTCTTT. It codes for CASSPHPTEAFF.

The chain recombines TRBV11-2 with TRBJ1-2, with TRBD1 as a possible D gene (6 bases). The CDR3 totals 15 residues. Between the trimmed V and J ends, which lost 1 base and 3 bases, there was a span of 12 bases. The V gene's germline CDR1 is SGHAT and CDR2 FQNNGV. The CDR3 region has the DNA TGTGCCAGCAGCTTAGCCGGCAGGGGAGACTATGGCTACACCTTC. Amino acid sequence: CASSLAGRGDYGYTF.

This clone was picked up a small number of times. The rearrangement joins TRBV7-9 to TRBJ2-1; D possibly corresponds to TRBD2 (6 bases). CDR1 and CDR2 (germline): SEHNR, FQNEAQ (reference sequence). CDR3 length: 16 residues. V shed 2 bases and J shed 2 bases, with 13 bases lying between them. This chain's CDR3 is CASSLRRGSPYNEQFF. The CDR3 nucleotides are TGTGCCAGCAGCTTAAGGAGGGGAAGCCCCTACAATGAGCAGTTCTTC. Full variable domain (missing parts from reference TRBV7-9 and TRBJ2-1): DTGVSQNPRHKITKRGQNVTFRCDPISEHNRLYWYRQTLGQGPEFLTYFQNEAQLEKSRLLSDRFSAERPKGSFSTLEIQRTEQGDSAMYLCASSLRRGSPYNEQFFGPGTRLTVL.

The J gene is TRBJ2-3, the V gene TRBV3-1 (or the pseudogene TRBV3-2), with D maybe TRBD1 (6 bases). V was trimmed by 0 bases and J by 1 base, leaving 11 bases between them. Germline V CDR1 and CDR2: LGHDT, YNNKEL (reference sequence). CDR3 length: 16 residues. The CDR3 protein is CASSQDKGTRTDTQYF. The CDR3 DNA reads TGTGCCAGCAGCCAAGATAAGGGGACACGCACAGATACGCAGTATTTT.

By share, this clone ranks as medium-sized. The rearrangement uses TRBV5-1 and TRBJ1-2; D ambiguous. V lost 4 bases to trimming and J lost 6 bases, with 10 bases between them. The CDR3 is made up of 12 amino acids. Looked up from germline, CDR1 is SGHRS and CDR2 is YFSETQ. This chain's CDR3 is CASSSGRDGYTF. Here the CDR3 DNA reads TGCGCCAGCAGCAGTGGACGAGATGGCTACACCTTC.

This chain joins TRBV28 and TRBJ1-1; a weak D match, TRBD1 (6 bases). The CDR3 is 16 amino acids. Looked up from germline, CDR1 is MDHEN and CDR2 is SYDVKM. The V end was cut by 4 bases, the J end by 1 base, with 16 bases between. The CDR3 nucleotides are TGTGCCAGCAGTTCAACATACGGACAGCAGAACACTGAAGCTTTCTTT. Translating it yields CASSSTYGQQNTEAFF.

The genes are TRBV9 and TRBJ2-1; D may be TRBD2 (6 bases). This CDR3 is built from 15 residues. Germline values: CDR1 SGDLS, CDR2 YYNGEE. V gave up 0 bases and J gave up 7 bases, with 14 bases separating them. CDR3 loop: CASSVATGGGNEQFF. The CDR3 nucleotides read TGTGCCAGCAGCGTAGCTACGGGTGGGGGGAATGAGCAGTTCTTC.

A word on this clone: Its ends do not fully match the called genes, so a read error is possible. The chain employs TRBV7-7 and TRBJ1-5; maybe TRBD1 (5 bases). From germline, CDR1 is SSHAT and CDR2 FNYEAQ (reference sequence). The CDR3 spans 12 residues. The CDR3: CASSTLGEPQHF. CDR3 DNA sequence: TGTGCTAGCAGCACATTGGGGGAGCCCCAGCATTTT.

The chain employs TRBV11-3 and TRBJ1-6, with a tentative D call TRBD1 (5 bases). Per germline, CDR1 SGHNT and CDR2 YENEEA. This CDR3 is 14 amino acids long. The V end lost 4 bases, the J end lost 6 bases, and 10 bases lay between the germline ends. CDR3 nucleotides: TGTGCCAGCAGCTCGGGACGGAGTAATTCACCCCTCCACTTT. Translating gives CASSSGRSNSPLHF. Full variable domain (outside the CDR3, taken from reference TRBV11-3 and TRBJ1-6): EAGVVQSPRYKIIEKKQPVAFWCNPISGHNTLYWYLQNLGQGPELLIRYENEEAVDDSQLPKDRFSAERLKGVDSTLKIQPAELGDSAVYLCASSSGRSNSPLHFGNGTRLTVT.

V gene TRBV7-2 combines with J gene TRBJ2-2; maybe TRBD2 (7 bases). The CDR3 consists of 17 residues. V gave up 1 base and J gave up 3 bases, with 15 bases separating them. The germline V gene has CDR1 SGHTA and CDR2 FQGNSA. The CDR3 bases are TGTGCCAGCAGCTTAGACGCCGGGGGGCCTCACACCGGGGAGCTGTTTTTT. Amino acids: CASSLDAGGPHTGELFF.

This sequence joins TRBV7-3 and TRBJ1-1, with 8 bases lining up with TRBD1. The CDR3 has 16 amino acids. Per the germline V gene, CDR1 is SGHTA and CDR2 is FQGTGA. The V gene end was trimmed by 4 bases and the J gene end by 2 bases; junction bases not matched to a gene: 9. The CDR3: CASSSQGAGVNTEAFF. The DNA for the CDR3 is TGTGCCAGCAGCTCGCAGGGGGCCGGTGTAAACACTGAAGCTTTCTTT. Full variable domain (rest looked up from reference TRBV7-3 and TRBJ1-1): GAGVSQTPSNKVTEKGKYVELRCDPISGHTALYWYRQSLGQGPEFLIYFQGTGAADDSGLPNDRFFAVRPEGSVSTLKIQRTERGDSAVYLCASSSQGAGVNTEAFFGQGTRLTVV.

The chain couples TRBV7-9 to TRBJ1-1; D gene ambiguous. CDR1 is SEHNR, CDR2 FQNEAQ, per germline (reference sequence). Trimming removed 1 base at V and 4 bases at J, with 13 bases between. This CDR3 spans 15 amino acids. In nucleotides, the CDR3 is TGTGCCAGCAGCTTAGTATCGGGGTTCCTCACTGAAGCTTTCTTT. It yields the protein CASSLVSGFLTEAFF.

The gene calls are TRBV2 and TRBJ2-1, with 11 positions matching TRBD2. Germline lookup yields CDR1 SNHLY and CDR2 FYNNEI. The CDR3 totals 15 residues. Trimming at V came to 3 bases and at J to 4 bases, leaving 2 bases not matched to a gene. The CDR3, as DNA: TGTGCCAGCAGTGACCTAGCGGGGGGATACAATGAGCAGTTCTTC. It translates to CASSDLAGGYNEQFF. Full variable domain (rest looked up from reference TRBV2 and TRBJ2-1): EPEVTQTPSHQVTQMGQEVILRCVPISNHLYFYWYRQILGQKVEFLVSFYNNEISEKSEIFDDQFSVERPDGSNFTLKIRSTKLEDSAMYFCASSDLAGGYNEQFFGPGTRLTVL.

This sequence joins TRBV27 and TRBJ2-5; D tentatively reads TRBD1 or TRBD2 (5 bases each). Germline lookup yields CDR1 MNHEY and CDR2 SMNVEV (reference sequence). This CDR3 has 16 residues. V gave up 0 bases and J gave up 1 base, with 12 bases separating them. CDR3 in amino acids: CASSLSTAGGQETQYF. The CDR3 DNA follows: TGTGCCAGCAGTTTATCGACAGCTGGGGGCCAAGAGACCCAGTACTTC.

The chain employs TRBV27 and TRBJ1-1; D call uncertain. Trimming removed 2 bases from V and 0 bases from J, with 7 bases in between. Germline values: CDR1 MNHEY, CDR2 SMNVEV (reference sequence). This CDR3 comprises 14 residues. The CDR3 DNA reads TGTGCCAGCAGTTTAAAGCCGGTGAACACTGAAGCTTTCTTT. As protein: CASSLKPVNTEAFF.

CDR3 sequence: CASSQVLDRAAEQYF. CDR3 in DNA: TGTGCCAGCAGCCAAGTATTAGACAGGGCGGCCGAGCAGTACTTC. This chain uses TRBV14 with TRBJ2-7; 7 bases map to TRBD1. Germline V lookup: CDR1 SGHDN, CDR2 FVKESK. V dropped 1 base and J dropped 6; count of bases not matched to a gene: 9. The CDR3 sequence is 15 residues long.

The rearrangement joins TRBV27 to TRBJ2-5, with 7 nucleotides matching TRBD1. The CDR3 has 13 amino acids. Losses at the gene ends were 7 bases for V and 2 bases for J; bases not matched to a gene: 4. Looked up from germline, CDR1 is MNHEY and CDR2 is SMNVEV (reference sequence). The CDR3 sequence: CASKKTGQETQYF. The CDR3 DNA is TGTGCCAGCAAAAAGACAGGGCAAGAGACCCAGTACTTC.

The chain is built from TRBV9 and TRBJ2-2; 10 bases fit TRBD2. CDR3 length: 16 amino acids. The germline V gene has CDR1 SGDLS and CDR2 YYNGEE. Trimming removed 4 bases from V and 0 bases from J; junction bases left unmatched: 3. Written as DNA, the CDR3 is TGTGCCAGCAGCCCACTAGCGGGGACGAACACCGGGGAGCTGTTTTTT. Translated: CASSPLAGTNTGELFF.

The genes are TRBV25-1 and TRBJ1-1, with 12 bases lining up with TRBD1. The CDR3 runs 15 residues. V shed 3 bases, J shed 5 bases, and the junction held 4 bases outside the gene matches. Germline V gene lookup returns CDR1 MGHDK and CDR2 SYGVNS. CDR3 region: CASSDRDRGRTEAFF. CDR3 in DNA: TGTGCCAGCAGTGACCGGGACAGGGGGCGTACTGAAGCTTTCTTT.

The rearrangement joins TRBV2 to TRBJ2-7; TRBD2 is a possible D gene (5 bases). The V gene lost 8 bases and the J gene lost 4 bases, with 15 bases spanning the gap. The germline gives CDR1 SNHLY, CDR2 FYNNEI. CDR3 length: 13 residues. As DNA, the CDR3 is TGTGCCAGCGGGAGAGGGTTTTCGTACGAGCAGTACTTC. Translating it yields CASGRGFSYEQYF.

The rearrangement joins TRBV9 to TRBJ2-1; D uncertain. Germline V gene lookup returns CDR1 SGDLS and CDR2 YYNGEE. The V end lost 3 bases, the J end lost 0 bases, and 10 bases lay between the germline ends. The CDR3 contains 15 residues. The CDR3, as DNA: TGTGCCAGCAGCGCCACCCTTGGCTCCTACAATGAGCAGTTCTTC. It yields the protein CASSATLGSYNEQFF. The whole variable domain, filled in from reference TRBV9 and TRBJ2-1, reads DSGVTQTPKHLITATGQRVTLRCSPRSGDLSVYWYQQSLDQGLQFLIQYYNGEERAKGNILERFSAQQFPDLHSELNLSSLELGDSALYFCASSATLGSYNEQFFGPGTRLTVL.

The chain links TRBV4-1 to TRBJ1-1, with a weak D call TRBD1 (6 bases). Germline loops: CDR1 MGHRA, CDR2 YSYEKL. V was clipped by 0 bases and J by 6 bases, with 11 bases between them. The CDR3 is made up of 14 amino acids. The CDR3 bases are TGCGCCAGCAGCCAAGAACAGGGCGTCGCTGAAGCTTTCTTT. Protein: CASSQEQGVAEAFF.

The V gene is TRBV6-5, the J gene TRBJ1-2; unclear D gene. CDR3 length equals 13 residues. From germline, CDR1 is MNHEY and CDR2 SVGAGI. Trimming cost V 6 bases and J 5 bases, with 13 bases left between them. The CDR3 is CASSSLPLYGYTF. The CDR3 DNA is TGTGCCAGCAGCTCACTACCCTTATATGGCTACACCTTC.

This chain uses TRBV6-5 with TRBJ2-1; D ambiguous. Germline V CDR1 and CDR2: MNHEY, SVGAGI. CDR3 length: 16 residues. V was shortened by 3 bases and J by 2 bases, with 14 bases between the two germline ends. The CDR3 DNA reads TGTGCCAGCAGTTATTCTGCCGTAGCCCCCTACAATGAGCAGTTCTTC. This gives the protein CASSYSAVAPYNEQFF.

This clone is a singleton in its sample. The genes are TRBV6-6 and TRBJ2-7, with TRBD1 matching 7 bases. J gave up 0 bases and V 7 bases, and 6 bases lay outside the gene matches. The CDR3 spans 14 residues. The germline V gene encodes CDR1 MNHNY and CDR2 SVGAGI (reference sequence). The CDR3 bases are TGTGCCAGCAAAGGGACAGCCGCCTCCTACGAGCAGTACTTC. It specifies CASKGTAASYEQYF.

V is TRBV3-1 (or the pseudogene TRBV3-2) and J is TRBJ1-1, with 7 bases matching TRBD1. The CDR3 is 12 residues long. The V gene's germline CDR1 is LGHDT and CDR2 YNNKEL (reference sequence). The V segment lost 3 bases and the J segment 11 bases; nucleotides outside the gene matches: 6. DNA of the CDR3: TGTGCCAGCAGCCACACCCAGGGGGGCGCTTTCTTT. It yields the protein CASSHTQGGAFF.

The J gene is TRBJ1-5, the V gene TRBV28; possible D gene TRBD1, 5 bases. CDR1 MDHEN and CDR2 SYDVKM come from the germline V gene. Trimming stripped 1 base from V and 5 bases from J, with 12 bases between. This CDR3 contains 15 residues. The CDR3 DNA sequence: TGTGCCAGCAGTTTATTGCAGGGAGGATATCAGCCCCAGCATTTT. Its protein product is CASSLLQGGYQPQHF.

The V call is TRBV11-2, the J call TRBJ1-4; 9 positions agree with TRBD1. This CDR3 has 14 residues. Germline CDR1 and CDR2: SGHAT and FQNNGV. Trimming at V came to 5 bases and at J to 7 bases, leaving 5 bases not matched to a gene. The chain's CDR3 is CASSGDRVGEKLFF. The CDR3 DNA is TGTGCCAGCAGCGGGGACAGGGTCGGTGAAAAACTGTTTTTT. Supplemented by reference TRBV11-2 and TRBJ1-4, the full variable domain reads EAGVAQSPRYKIIEKRQSVAFWCNPISGHATLYWYQQILGQGPKLLIQFQNNGVVDDSQLPKDRFSAERLKGVDSTLKIQPAKLEDSAVYLCASSGDRVGEKLFFGSGTQLSVL.

The chain joins TRBV9 to TRBJ2-1; perhaps D is TRBD1 or TRBD2 (5 bases each). V was clipped by 4 bases and J by 7 bases, with 18 bases between them. The germline V gene encodes CDR1 SGDLS and CDR2 YYNGEE. The CDR3 totals 15 residues. The CDR3 DNA is TGTGCCAGCAGCCTTCGGGACGAGAGAAGGAATGAGCAGTTCTTC. Protein sequence: CASSLRDERRNEQFF.

The chain recombines TRBV9 with TRBJ2-7; D may be TRBD1 (6 bases). V lost 0 bases, J lost 4 bases, and 14 bases lay in between. The CDR3 contains 15 residues. Germline loops: CDR1 SGDLS, CDR2 YYNGEE. The chain's CDR3 is CASSVEGYREYEQYF. As DNA, the CDR3 is TGTGCCAGCAGCGTAGAGGGGTACAGGGAGTACGAGCAGTACTTC.